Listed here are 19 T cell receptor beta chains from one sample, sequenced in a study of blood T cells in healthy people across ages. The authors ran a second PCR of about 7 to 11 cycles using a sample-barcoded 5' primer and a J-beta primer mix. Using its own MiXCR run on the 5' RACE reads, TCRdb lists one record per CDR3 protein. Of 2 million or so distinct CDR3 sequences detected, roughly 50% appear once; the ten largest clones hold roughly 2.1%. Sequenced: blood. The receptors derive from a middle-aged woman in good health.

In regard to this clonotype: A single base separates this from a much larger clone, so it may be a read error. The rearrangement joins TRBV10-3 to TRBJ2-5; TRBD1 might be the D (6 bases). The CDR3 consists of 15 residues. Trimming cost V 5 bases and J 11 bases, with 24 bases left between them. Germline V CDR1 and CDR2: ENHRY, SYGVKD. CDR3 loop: CAISNTQTGSDEQYF. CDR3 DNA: TGTGCCATCAGTAATACACAGACAGGATCGGATGAGCAGTACTTC.

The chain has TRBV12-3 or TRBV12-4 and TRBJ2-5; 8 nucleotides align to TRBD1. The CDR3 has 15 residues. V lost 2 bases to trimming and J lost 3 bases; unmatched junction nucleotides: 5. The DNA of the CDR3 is TGTGCCAGCAGTTTATACAGGGGGGAAAAAGAGACCCAGTACTTC. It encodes CASSLYRGEKETQYF.

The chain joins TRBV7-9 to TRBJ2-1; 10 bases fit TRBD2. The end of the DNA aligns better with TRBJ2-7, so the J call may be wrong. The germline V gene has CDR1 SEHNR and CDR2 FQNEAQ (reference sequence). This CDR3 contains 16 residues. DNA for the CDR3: TGTGCCAGCAGCTTAAGCGGGGGGGCTTCCTACAATGAGCAGTACTTC. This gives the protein CASSLSGGASYNEQYF.

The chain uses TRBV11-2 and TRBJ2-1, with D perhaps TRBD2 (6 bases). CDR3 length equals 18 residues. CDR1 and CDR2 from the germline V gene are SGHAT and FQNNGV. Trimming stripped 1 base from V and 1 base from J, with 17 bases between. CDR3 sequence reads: CASSLGPTGTDSYNEQFF. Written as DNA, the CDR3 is TGTGCCAGCAGCTTAGGGCCTACCGGGACTGATTCCTACAATGAGCAGTTCTTC.

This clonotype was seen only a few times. The CDR3 region is CSMGDNEQFF. The CDR3 coding sequence is TGCAGCATGGGGGACAATGAGCAGTTCTTC. The rearrangement uses TRBV29-1 and TRBJ2-1; the D call may be TRBD1 or TRBD2 (5 bases each). The V gene's germline CDR1 is SQVTM and CDR2 ANQGSEA. There are 10 residues in the CDR3. The V and J ends lost 8 bases and 5 bases respectively, with 7 bases between them.

The DNA of the CDR3 is TGTGCCAGCAGTTTAGATTTAGGGACTAGCGGGGGAGCGGGAGATACGCAGTATTTT. Protein: CASSLDLGTSGGAGDTQYF. The chain couples TRBV28 to TRBJ2-3; 14 bases align to TRBD2. This CDR3 spans 19 amino acids. Germline-derived CDR1 and CDR2 are MDHEN and SYDVKM. The V segment lost 2 bases and the J segment 5 bases; nucleotides outside the gene matches: 12.

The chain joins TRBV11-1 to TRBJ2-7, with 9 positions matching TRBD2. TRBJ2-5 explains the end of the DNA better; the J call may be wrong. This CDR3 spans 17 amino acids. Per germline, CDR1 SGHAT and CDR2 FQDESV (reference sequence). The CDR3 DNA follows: TGTGCCAGCAGCTTAGCGCATGGCGGGGGGGCGGCGGAGACCCAGTACTTC. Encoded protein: CASSLAHGGGAAETQYF.

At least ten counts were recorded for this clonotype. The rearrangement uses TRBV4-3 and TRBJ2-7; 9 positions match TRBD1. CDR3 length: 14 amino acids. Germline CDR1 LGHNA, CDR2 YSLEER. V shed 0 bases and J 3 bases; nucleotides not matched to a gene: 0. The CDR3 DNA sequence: TGCGCCAGCAGCCAAGAGGACAGGGGCTACGAGCAGTACTTC. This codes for CASSQEDRGYEQYF.

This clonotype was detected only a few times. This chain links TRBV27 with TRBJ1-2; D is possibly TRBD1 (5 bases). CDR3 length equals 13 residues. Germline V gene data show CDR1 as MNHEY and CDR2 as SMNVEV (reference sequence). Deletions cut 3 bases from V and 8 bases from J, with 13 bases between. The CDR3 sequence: CASSFLAGQGYTF. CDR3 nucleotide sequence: TGTGCCAGCAGTTTCCTAGCAGGACAAGGCTACACCTTC.

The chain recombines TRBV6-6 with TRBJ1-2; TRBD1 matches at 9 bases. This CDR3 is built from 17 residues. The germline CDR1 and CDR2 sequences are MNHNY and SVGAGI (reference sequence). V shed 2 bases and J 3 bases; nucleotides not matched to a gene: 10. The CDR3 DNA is TGTGCCAGCAGTTACGGGGGACAGGGAGGGGGGTACTATGGCTACACCTTC. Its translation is CASSYGGQGGGYYGYTF.

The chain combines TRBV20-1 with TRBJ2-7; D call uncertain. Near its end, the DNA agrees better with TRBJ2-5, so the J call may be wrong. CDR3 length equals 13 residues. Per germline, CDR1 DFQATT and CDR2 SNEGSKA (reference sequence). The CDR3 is CSAREGPVQTQYF. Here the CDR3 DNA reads TGCAGTGCTAGAGAGGGCCCTGTACAGACCCAGTACTTC.

Here the CDR3 reads CSAPSFQGGSTDTQYF. The CDR3 DNA reads TGCAGTGCGCCGTCATTTCAAGGGGGCAGCACAGATACGCAGTATTTT. V usage is TRBV20-1 and J usage is TRBJ2-3; 7 nucleotides line up with TRBD1. The CDR3 length is 16 residues. With 6 bases clipped from V and 0 bases from J, the junction kept 12 bases outside the gene matches. Looked up from germline, CDR1 is DFQATT and CDR2 is SNEGSKA (reference sequence).

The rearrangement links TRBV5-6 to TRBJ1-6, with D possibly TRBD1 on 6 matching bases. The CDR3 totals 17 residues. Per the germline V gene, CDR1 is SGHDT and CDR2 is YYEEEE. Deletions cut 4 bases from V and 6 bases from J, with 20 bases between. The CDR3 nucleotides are TGTGCCAGCAGCCCGCGCCTAGGGGGAGTGGGTAATTCACCCCTCCACTTT. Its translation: CASSPRLGGVGNSPLHF.

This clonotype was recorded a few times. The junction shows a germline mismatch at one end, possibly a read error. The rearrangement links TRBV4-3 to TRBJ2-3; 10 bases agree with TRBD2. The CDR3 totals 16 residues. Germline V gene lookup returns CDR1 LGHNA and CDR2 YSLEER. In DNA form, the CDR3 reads TGTGCCAGCAGCCAAGGAGCGGGGGGGCCGACAGATACGCAGTATTTT. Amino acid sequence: CASSQGAGGPTDTQYF.

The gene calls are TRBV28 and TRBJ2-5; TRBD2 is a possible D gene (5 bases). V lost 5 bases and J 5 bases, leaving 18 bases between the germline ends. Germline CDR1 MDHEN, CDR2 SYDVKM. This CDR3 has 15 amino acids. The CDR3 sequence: CASSPLMAGLETQYF. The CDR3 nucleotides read TGTGCCAGCAGTCCCCTAATGGCGGGCTTGGAGACCCAGTACTTC.

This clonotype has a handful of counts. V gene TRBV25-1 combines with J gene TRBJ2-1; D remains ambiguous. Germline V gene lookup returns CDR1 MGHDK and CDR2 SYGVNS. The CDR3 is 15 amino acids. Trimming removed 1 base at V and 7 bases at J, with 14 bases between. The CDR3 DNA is TGTGCCAGCAGTGAATTGGGTGGGGATCGGAATGAGCAGTTCTTC. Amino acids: CASSELGGDRNEQFF.

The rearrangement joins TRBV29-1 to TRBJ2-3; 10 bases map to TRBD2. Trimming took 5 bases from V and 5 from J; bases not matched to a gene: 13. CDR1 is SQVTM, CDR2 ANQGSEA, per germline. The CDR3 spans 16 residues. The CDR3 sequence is CSVSDRTSGDGDTQYF. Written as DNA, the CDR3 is TGCAGCGTTTCCGATCGGACTAGCGGAGATGGAGATACGCAGTATTTT.

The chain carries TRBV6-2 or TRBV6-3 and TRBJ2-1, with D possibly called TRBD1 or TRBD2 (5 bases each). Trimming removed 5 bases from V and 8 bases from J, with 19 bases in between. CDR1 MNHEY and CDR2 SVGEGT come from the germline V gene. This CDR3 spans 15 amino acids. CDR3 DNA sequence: TGTGCCAGCAGTGGGCAGGGACCACCTTACGATGAGCAGTTCTTC. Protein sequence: CASSGQGPPYDEQFF.

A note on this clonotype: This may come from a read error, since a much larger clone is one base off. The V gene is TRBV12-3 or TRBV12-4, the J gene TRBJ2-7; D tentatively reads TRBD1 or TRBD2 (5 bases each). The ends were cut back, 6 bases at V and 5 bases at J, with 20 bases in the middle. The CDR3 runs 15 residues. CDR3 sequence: CASRPPGPGSDEQYF. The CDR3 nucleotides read TGTGCCAGCAGACCCCCGGGACCGGGGTCCGACGAGCAGTACTTC.